This passage covers 22 T cell receptor beta chains from one sample sequenced in a study of T cell responses to AZD1222 COVID-19 vaccine. Generated by immunoSEQ multiplex PCR, the TCRdb table keeps only in-frame clones and is missing some. Of about 160,000 clones in the sample, 80% to 95% are singletons; the top ten hold about 3.6%. Here the sequenced sample was peripheral blood, taken 28 days after the second AZD1222 dose. These receptors were collected from an adult who received the AZD1222 COVID-19 vaccine.

The gene calls are TRBV24-1 and TRBJ1-2; TRBD1 is a possible D gene (6 bases). V dropped 1 base and J dropped 4 bases, with 12 bases sitting between them. The CDR3 spans 15 residues. The germline V gene has CDR1 KGHDR and CDR2 SFDVKD. CDR3 bases: TGTGCCACCAGTGATTTTAGGGGGGAGAGCTATGGCTACACCTTC. Protein sequence: CATSDFRGESYGYTF.

The chain employs TRBV3-1 (or the pseudogene TRBV3-2) and TRBJ1-1; 9 bases fit TRBD1. The CDR3 consists of 15 residues. CDR1 and CDR2 (germline): LGHDT, YNNKEL (reference sequence). J gave up 6 bases and V 1 base, and 6 bases lay outside the gene matches. The CDR3 here is CASSQAGTGWAEAFF. The CDR3 nucleotides read TGTGCCAGCAGCCAAGCAGGGACAGGGTGGGCTGAAGCTTTCTTT.

The rearrangement uses TRBV19 and TRBJ2-1; D is unresolved. The CDR3 contains 12 residues. Between the trimmed V and J ends, which lost 2 bases and 9 bases, there was a span of 8 bases. Germline V gene lookup returns CDR1 LNHDA and CDR2 SQIVND (reference sequence). CDR3 bases: TGTGCCAGTAGTATATCTAGACTTGAGCAGTTCTTC. Amino acids: CASSISRLEQFF. Full variable domain (remainder filled in from reference TRBV19 and TRBJ2-1): DGGITQSPKYLFRKEGQNVTLSCEQNLNHDAMYWYRQDPGQGLRLIYYSQIVNDFQKGDIAEGYSVSREKKESFPLTVTSAQKNPTAFYLCASSISRLEQFFGPGTRLTVL.

CDR3 DNA: TGCAGCGTTGTGGGACAGGGGGCGCAGGGCTCCTACAATGAGCAGTTCTTC. Translation gives CSVVGQGAQGSYNEQFF. The rearrangement links TRBV29-1 to TRBJ2-1, with TRBD1 matching 12 bases. The junction had 7 bases not matched to a gene; V was cut back by 4 bases and J by 0 bases. In germline, CDR1 is SQVTM, CDR2 ANQGSEA. This CDR3 contains 17 residues.

This clone came up a few times. The V and J genes are TRBV18 and TRBJ2-7; D may match TRBD1 or TRBD2 (5 bases each). Trimming removed 0 bases from V and 5 bases from J, with 14 bases in between. Germline loops: CDR1 KGHSH, CDR2 LQKENI. This CDR3 spans 15 amino acids. DNA of the CDR3: TGTGCCAGCTCACCACCGGGACCAGGGCCCCACGAGCAGTACTTC. Translating gives CASSPPGPGPHEQYF.

The gene calls are TRBV24-1 and TRBJ1-2; no firm D call. This CDR3 comprises 13 residues. Germline lookup yields CDR1 KGHDR and CDR2 SFDVKD. Trimming shortened V by 7 bases and J by 3 bases, and 11 bases separated the two germline ends. In nucleotides, the CDR3 is TGTGCCACCAGATCACAGTATGACTATGGCTACACCTTC. This sequence encodes CATRSQYDYGYTF.

The chain recombines TRBV28 with TRBJ2-1; perhaps TRBD2 as D (6 bases). The CDR3 has 19 amino acids. Germline assignment: CDR1 MDHEN and CDR2 SYDVKM. The V end was cut by 4 bases, the J end by 4 bases, with 26 bases between. CDR3 in amino acids: CASSSRLVPTYLQYNEQFF. The CDR3, as DNA: TGTGCCAGCAGTTCCCGACTAGTCCCTACCTACCTACAATACAATGAGCAGTTCTTC.

This clone was counted a few times. The rearrangement links TRBV3-1 (or the pseudogene TRBV3-2) to TRBJ2-2; the match to TRBD1 covers 7 bases. The CDR3 extends over 13 amino acids. Germline assignment: CDR1 LGHDT and CDR2 YNNKEL (reference sequence). The trim removed 6 bases at V and 6 bases at J, leaving 4 bases unmatched. The CDR3 DNA is TGTGCCAGCAGGGACAGGAGCCCCGGGGAGCTGTTTTTT. Translating it yields CASRDRSPGELFF.

The genes are TRBV5-1 and TRBJ2-4; the D gene is possibly TRBD2 (5 bases). CDR3 length equals 14 residues. V was pared by 0 bases and J by 3 bases, with 7 bases between. Germline CDR1 and CDR2: SGHRS and YFSETQ. The CDR3 coding sequence is TGCGCCAGCAGCTTGGCGACTAACAAAAACATTCAGTACTTC. Translated, it gives CASSLATNKNIQYF. Complete variable domain (other parts from reference TRBV5-1 and TRBJ2-4): KAGVTQTPRYLIKTRGQQVTLSCSPISGHRSVSWYQQTPGQGLQFLFEYFSETQRNKGNFPGRFSGRQFSNSRSEMNVSTLELGDSALYLCASSLATNKNIQYFGAGTRLSVL.

V usage is TRBV5-1 and J usage is TRBJ2-5, with TRBD2 matching 11 bases. The ends lost 4 bases at V and 4 bases at J; junction bases unmatched: 9. The germline CDR1 and CDR2 sequences are SGHRS and YFSETQ. The CDR3 runs to 16 residues. CDR3 DNA: TGCGCCAGCAGCCCTCGACTAGCGGGAACGATAGAGACCCAGTACTTC. Protein sequence: CASSPRLAGTIETQYF.

The chain has TRBV10-3 and TRBJ2-1; 9 bases align to TRBD2. V was pared by 0 bases and J by 9 bases, with 9 bases of the junction left unmatched. CDR1 and CDR2 (germline): ENHRY, SYGVKD. The CDR3 contains 16 residues. This chain's CDR3 is CAISESSAGGTGEQFF. The DNA for the CDR3 is TGTGCCATCAGTGAGTCGTCAGCGGGAGGCACGGGTGAGCAGTTCTTC.

The chain uses TRBV19 and TRBJ1-4; 7 nucleotides line up with TRBD1. V dropped 5 bases and J dropped 6; count of bases not matched to a gene: 9. The CDR3 consists of 15 residues. Germline-derived CDR1 and CDR2 are LNHDA and SQIVND (reference sequence). CDR3 sequence reads: CASSDREGFDEKLFF. The CDR3 bases are TGTGCCAGTAGTGACAGGGAAGGATTCGATGAAAAACTGTTTTTT.

The rearrangement links TRBV28 to TRBJ1-2; perhaps TRBD1 as D (5 bases). Germline CDR1 MDHEN, CDR2 SYDVKM. Trimming removed 5 bases at V and 4 bases at J, with 17 bases between. This CDR3 contains 15 residues. The CDR3 region is CASSTPPGRAYGYTF. The DNA of the CDR3 is TGTGCCAGCAGTACCCCCCCGGGCAGGGCCTATGGCTACACCTTC.

In its sample, this clone was seen once. V and J are TRBV13 and TRBJ1-1; D possibly corresponds to TRBD1 (5 bases). Germline CDR1 is PRHDT and CDR2 is FYEKMQ (reference sequence). V lost 2 bases to trimming and J lost 8 bases, with 12 bases between them. The CDR3 loop spans 13 amino acids. In nucleotides, the CDR3 is TGTGCCAGCAGCTTACGACAGCCCTACGAAGCTTTCTTT. This encodes CASSLRQPYEAFF.

The rearrangement uses TRBV29-1 and TRBJ1-2; D is unresolved. The germline V gene has CDR1 SQVTM and CDR2 ANQGSEA. V lost 4 bases to trimming and J lost 9 bases, with 15 bases between them. The CDR3 extends over 12 amino acids. The CDR3 protein is CSVVSQADSYTF. As DNA, the CDR3 is TGCAGCGTTGTAAGTCAGGCGGATAGCTACACCTTC. The full variable domain, with the rest looked up from reference TRBV29-1 and TRBJ1-2, is SAVISQKPSRDICQRGTSLTIQCQVDSQVTMMFWYRQQPGQSLTLIATANQGSEATYESGFVIDKFPISRPNLTFSTLTVSNMSPEDSSIYLCSVVSQADSYTFGSGTRLTVV.

The chain carries TRBV18 and TRBJ1-2, with D uncertain. V lost 6 bases, J lost 0 bases, and 14 bases lay in between. The germline gives CDR1 KGHSH, CDR2 LQKENI. This CDR3 has 15 residues. For the CDR3, the DNA is TGTGCCAGCTCTCCCCCGGCAGCGCCTAACTATGGCTACACCTTC. It codes for CASSPPAAPNYGYTF. Full variable domain (missing parts from reference TRBV18 and TRBJ1-2): NAGVMQNPRHLVRRRGQEARLRCSPMKGHSHVYWYRQLPEEGLKFMVYLQKENIIDESGMPKERFSAEFPKEGPSILRIQQVVRGDSAAYFCASSPPAAPNYGYTFGSGTRLTVV.

The V call is TRBV7-3, the J call TRBJ1-1; 8 bases agree with TRBD1. This CDR3 spans 13 amino acids. CDR1 is SGHTA, CDR2 FQGTGA, per germline. Trimming took 4 bases from V and 3 from J; bases not matched to a gene: 1. The DNA for the CDR3 is TGTGCCAGCAGCTCACAGGGGGACACTGAAGCTTTCTTT. Protein sequence: CASSSQGDTEAFF.

A single count supports this clone. The chain recombines TRBV29-1 with TRBJ2-5; a weak D match, TRBD1 (6 bases). Germline V lookup: CDR1 SQVTM, CDR2 ANQGSEA. The CDR3 length is 12 residues. The V end was cut by 6 bases, the J end by 0 bases, with 8 bases between. CDR3 in amino acids: CSVGQNQETQYF. Written as DNA, the CDR3 is TGCAGCGTAGGACAGAACCAAGAGACCCAGTACTTC.

The J gene is TRBJ2-1, the V gene TRBV29-1; TRBD2 is a possible D gene (6 bases). Germline CDR1 and CDR2: SQVTM and ANQGSEA. V gave up 4 bases and J gave up 1 base, with 11 bases separating them. The CDR3 runs to 14 residues. The DNA for the CDR3 is TGCAGCGTTGGGGCTAGCGTATCCTACAATGAGCAGTTCTTC. Protein: CSVGASVSYNEQFF.

V is TRBV27 and J is TRBJ2-3; D gene uncertain. The V gene lost 5 bases and the J gene lost 9 bases, with 12 bases spanning the gap. Looked up from germline, CDR1 is MNHEY and CDR2 is SMNVEV (reference sequence). The CDR3 covers 12 residues. In nucleotides, the CDR3 is TGTGCCAGCAGTCCACCCACCAGGACGCAGTATTTT. Its protein product is CASSPPTRTQYF.

V gene TRBV28 combines with J gene TRBJ2-7; 12 bases are a match to TRBD1. The CDR3 is made up of 15 amino acids. Germline V gives CDR1 MDHEN, CDR2 SYDVKM. With 6 bases clipped from V and 1 base from J, the junction kept 4 bases outside the gene matches. CDR3 nucleotide sequence: TGTGCCAGCAGCCGGGACAGGGGGCGATCCTACGAGCAGTACTTC. Translating it yields CASSRDRGRSYEQYF.

The rearrangement links TRBV19 to TRBJ1-5; the D is unclear. Deletions cut 8 bases from V and 7 bases from J, with 18 bases between. Germline CDR1 is LNHDA and CDR2 is SQIVND (reference sequence). The CDR3 is made up of 14 amino acids. The CDR3 protein is CASRAHRPEQPQHF. Written as DNA, the CDR3 is TGTGCCAGTCGTGCCCACAGACCGGAGCAGCCCCAGCATTTT.